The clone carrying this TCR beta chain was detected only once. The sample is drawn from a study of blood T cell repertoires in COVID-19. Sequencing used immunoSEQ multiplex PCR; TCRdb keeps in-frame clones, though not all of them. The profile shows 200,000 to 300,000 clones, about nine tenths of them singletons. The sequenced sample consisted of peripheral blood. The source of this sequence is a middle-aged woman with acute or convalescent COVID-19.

CDR3 in DNA: TGCGCCAGCAGCCAAGACCCACGGGGGCAAGAGACCCAGTACTTC. It yields the protein CASSQDPRGQETQYF. The chain carries TRBV4-1 and TRBJ2-5; a weak D match, TRBD2 (6 bases). This CDR3 is 15 amino acids long. The germline CDR1 and CDR2 sequences are MGHRA and YSYEKL. V lost 0 bases to trimming and J lost 2 bases, with 10 bases between them.